One and the same sample provided the 11 T cell receptor beta chains below, sequenced in a study of T cell responses to AZD1222 COVID-19 vaccine. The method was immunoSEQ multiplex PCR; TCRdb's version includes in-frame clones alone and lacks a portion of them. The repertoire holds 95,000 to 110,000 clones, with around 89% as singletons. The sequenced sample was peripheral blood, obtained on day 0 of AZD1222 vaccination. These receptors all come from an adult in good health.

The rearrangement links TRBV3-1 (or the pseudogene TRBV3-2) to TRBJ1-6; no reliable D call. The CDR3 has 16 amino acids. Germline V gene data show CDR1 as LGHDT and CDR2 as YNNKEL (reference sequence). The V gene lost 0 bases and the J gene lost 7 bases, with 13 bases spanning the gap. DNA of the CDR3: TGTGCCAGCAGCCAAGACCAGCCAGCTTTAAATTCACCCCTCCACTTT. Translating it yields CASSQDQPALNSPLHF.

The rearrangement uses TRBV3-1 (or the pseudogene TRBV3-2) and TRBJ2-2, with D hard to call. The CDR3 covers 12 residues. V lost 1 base to trimming and J lost 7 bases, with 4 bases between them. From germline, CDR1 is LGHDT and CDR2 YNNKEL (reference sequence). CDR3 protein: CASSQVSGELFF. The CDR3 DNA follows: TGTGCCAGCAGCCAAGTTAGCGGGGAGCTGTTTTTT.

CDR3 in DNA: TGTGCCACCATCACAGGGGGGACACGGTATGGCTACACCTTC. Residues: CATITGGTRYGYTF. J is TRBJ1-2 and V is TRBV24-1, with 8 bases lining up with TRBD1. Trimming cost V 8 bases and J 5 bases; bases outside gene matches: 9. Germline V gene data show CDR1 as KGHDR and CDR2 as SFDVKD. This CDR3 has 14 residues.

This clone has more than one count but fewer than ten. The chain employs TRBV6-2 or TRBV6-3 and TRBJ1-6; 7 bases agree with TRBD1. Germline lookup yields CDR1 MNHEY and CDR2 SVGEGT. V trimming: 4 bases; J trimming: 4 bases; junction bases outside the gene matches: 10. CDR3 size: 17 residues. CDR3 sequence (DNA): TGTGCCAGCAGTTCTTCCCAGACAGGGACTTATAATTCACCCCTCCACTTT. It specifies CASSSSQTGTYNSPLHF.

This sequence joins TRBV4-2 and TRBJ2-2, with D perhaps TRBD2 (6 bases). The CDR3 is 18 amino acids. Germline V lookup: CDR1 LGHNA, CDR2 YNFKEQ. V dropped 0 bases and J dropped 0 bases, with 14 bases sitting between them. CDR3 in amino acids: CASSQEPEGAANTGELFF. The CDR3 nucleotides are TGTGCCAGCAGCCAAGAACCGGAGGGAGCGGCGAACACCGGGGAGCTGTTTTTT.

In DNA form, the CDR3 reads TGTGCCAGCGGCAGAGGACTAGCTACCTACGAGCAGTACTTC. The encoded protein is CASGRGLATYEQYF. The chain recombines TRBV5-4 with TRBJ2-7, with TRBD2 identical over 8 bases. The junction had 8 bases not matched to a gene; V was cut back by 7 bases and J by 2 bases. The germline V gene encodes CDR1 SGHNT and CDR2 YYREEE (reference sequence). The CDR3 runs 14 residues. Full variable domain (rest looked up from reference TRBV5-4 and TRBJ2-7): ETGVTQSPTHLIKTRGQQVTLRCSSQSGHNTVSWYQQALGQGPQFIFQYYREEENGRGNFPPRFSGLQFPNYSSELNVNALELDDSALYLCASGRGLATYEQYFGPGTRLTVT.

The gene calls are TRBV28 and TRBJ1-5; D might be TRBD1 (6 bases). The CDR3 has 15 amino acids. Per the germline V gene, CDR1 is MDHEN and CDR2 is SYDVKM. V was clipped by 7 bases and J by 0 bases, with 13 bases between them. CDR3: CASTGGQNSNQPQHF. CDR3 in DNA: TGTGCCAGCACCGGAGGACAGAATAGCAATCAGCCCCAGCATTTT.

The chain joins TRBV20-1 to TRBJ1-2, with D perhaps matching TRBD1 (5 bases). The CDR3 spans 11 residues. Germline V gives CDR1 DFQATT, CDR2 SNEGSKA (reference sequence). The CDR3 is CSPRGNYGYTF. CDR3 bases: TGCAGCCCTAGGGGTAACTATGGCTACACCTTC.

The chain employs TRBV5-1 and TRBJ2-1; 8 nucleotides align to TRBD2. CDR1 and CDR2 from the germline V gene are SGHRS and YFSETQ. With V trimmed by 0 bases and J by 6 bases, 8 bases remained unmatched. CDR3 length equals 16 residues. CDR3 coding DNA: TGCGCCAGCAGCTTGGCCCCGGGACTAGAGACCAATGAGCAGTTCTTC. Its translation is CASSLAPGLETNEQFF.

This clone has just a few counts. This chain uses TRBV7-6 with TRBJ2-7; perhaps TRBD1 as D (6 bases). Trimming cost V 5 bases and J 0 bases, with 23 bases left between them. The CDR3 totals 18 residues. The germline V gene encodes CDR1 SGHVS and CDR2 FNYEAQ. The CDR3 sequence is CASSPGPFKRGSSYEQYF. The CDR3 DNA sequence: TGTGCCAGCAGCCCGGGCCCTTTTAAGAGGGGGAGCTCCTACGAGCAGTACTTC.

This chain uses TRBV7-3 with TRBJ2-5; 9 bases agree with TRBD2. The CDR3 sequence is 18 residues long. The V gene end was trimmed by 1 base and the J gene end by 4 bases; junction bases not matched to a gene: 13. Germline CDR1 is SGHTA and CDR2 is FQGTGA. CDR3 region: CASSLRLGPAGGGETQYF. Here the CDR3 DNA reads TGTGCCAGCAGCTTAAGATTGGGGCCAGCGGGAGGAGGAGAGACCCAGTACTTC.